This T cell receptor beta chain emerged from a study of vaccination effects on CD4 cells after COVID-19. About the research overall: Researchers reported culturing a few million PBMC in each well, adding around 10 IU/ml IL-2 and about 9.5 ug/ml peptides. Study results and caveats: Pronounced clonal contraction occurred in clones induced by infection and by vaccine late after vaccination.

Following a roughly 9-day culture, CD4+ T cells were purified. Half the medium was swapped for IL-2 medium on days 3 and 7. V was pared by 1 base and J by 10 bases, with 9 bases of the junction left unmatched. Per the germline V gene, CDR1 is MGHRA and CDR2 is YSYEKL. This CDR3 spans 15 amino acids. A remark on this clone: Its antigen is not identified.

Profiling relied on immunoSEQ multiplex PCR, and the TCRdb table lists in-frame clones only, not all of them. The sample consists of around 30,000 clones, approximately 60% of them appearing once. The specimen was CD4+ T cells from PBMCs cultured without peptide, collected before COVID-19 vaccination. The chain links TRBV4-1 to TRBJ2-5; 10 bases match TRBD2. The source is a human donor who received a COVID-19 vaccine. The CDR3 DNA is TGCGCCAGCAGCCAAGGAAGCGGGGGGGTTGTGATCCAGTACTTC. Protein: CASSQGSGGVVIQYF.